This TCR beta chain was sequenced during a study of control samples from healthy donors and cancer patients. The protocol was immunoSEQ multiplex PCR, while the TCRdb copy is restricted to in-frame clones and leaves out a portion. Here the sample spans roughly 190,000 clones, 90% to 95% being singletons. The ends were cut back, 3 bases at V and 0 bases at J, with 5 bases in the middle. Germline V gives CDR1 SNHLY, CDR2 FYNNEI. The CDR3 is 13 residues long. The chain employs TRBV2 and TRBJ1-2; no clear D gene. This receptor was taken from a man aged 25 to 40 in good health. Sample: blood. CDR3 sequence reads: CASSDNSNYGYTF. The CDR3 nucleotides are TGTGCCAGCAGTGACAACTCTAACTATGGCTACACCTTC.